Following are 31 T cell receptor beta chains from one sample sequenced in a study of T cell changes during pregnancy in multiple sclerosis. Produced via immunoSEQ multiplex PCR; TCRdb's table is partial and in-frame only. The sample lists tens of thousands of clones; more than 90% were seen once. Material: CD4+ T cells from peripheral blood mononuclear cells, obtained in the first trimester of pregnancy. These receptors came from a female donor with multiple sclerosis, enrolled in a pregnancy study.

This chain joins TRBV5-1 and TRBJ2-7; TRBD1 aligns across 10 bases. V trimming: 5 bases; J trimming: 5 bases; junction bases outside the gene matches: 22. The CDR3 loop spans 19 amino acids. The V gene's germline CDR1 is SGHRS and CDR2 YFSETQ. Written as DNA, the CDR3 is TGCGCCAGCAGAGGGTACCCGGGACAGGGGCGGACTAAATCCGACGAGCAGTACTTC. Translated: CASRGYPGQGRTKSDEQYF.

Written as DNA, the CDR3 is TGTGCCATCAGGGTGGGAGGCACAGATACGCAGTATTTT. This translates into CAIRVGGTDTQYF. V is TRBV10-3 and J is TRBJ2-3, with D tentatively TRBD2 (5 bases). This CDR3 spans 13 amino acids. The germline V gene encodes CDR1 ENHRY and CDR2 SYGVKD. V lost 6 bases, J lost 1 base, and 8 bases lay in between.

V and J are TRBV29-1 and TRBJ1-1; D uncertain. The CDR3 length is 11 residues. V was clipped by 0 bases and J by 11 bases, with 10 bases between them. CDR1 is SQVTM and CDR2 is ANQGSEA in the germline V gene. The CDR3 loop is CSVEDPLSAFF. In DNA, the CDR3 is TGCAGCGTTGAAGACCCTTTATCCGCTTTCTTT.

The chain joins TRBV5-6 to TRBJ1-2, with no clear D. Trimming pared 1 base from V and 3 bases from J, leaving 10 bases between. The CDR3 extends over 14 amino acids. In germline, CDR1 is SGHDT, CDR2 YYEEEE. The CDR3 sequence: CASSLRGAYYGYTF. The CDR3 DNA is TGTGCCAGCAGCTTGAGAGGAGCTTACTATGGCTACACCTTC.

This clone has a handful of counts. This chain joins TRBV30 and TRBJ2-5; D gene ambiguous. The V end lost 0 bases, the J end lost 5 bases, and 4 bases lay between the germline ends. Germline CDR1 and CDR2: GTSNPN and SVGIG (reference sequence). The CDR3 covers 11 residues. The CDR3 DNA sequence: TGTGCCTGGAGTGTGGGCGAGACCCAGTACTTC. This sequence encodes CAWSVGETQYF.

The genes are TRBV19 and TRBJ2-3, with D maybe TRBD2 (5 bases). The CDR3 runs to 14 residues. CDR1 and CDR2 (germline): LNHDA, SQIVND (reference sequence). The V gene lost 10 bases and the J gene lost 6 bases, with 20 bases spanning the gap. DNA of the CDR3: TGTGCCACTACGTCGGCACCGGGGTCGGATACGCAGTATTTT. Amino acid sequence: CATTSAPGSDTQYF.

V gene TRBV25-1 combines with J gene TRBJ1-2, with unresolved D. CDR3 length: 13 residues. Germline loops: CDR1 MGHDK, CDR2 SYGVNS. V was cut by 5 bases and J by 2 bases, with 9 bases left in between. CDR3 bases: TGTGCCAGCAGTAGTCAGTTGAACTATGGCTACACCTTC. Residues: CASSSQLNYGYTF.

The table lists this clone with a count of one. The V call is TRBV5-6, the J call TRBJ2-7; 11 bases fit TRBD2. Germline V CDR1 and CDR2: SGHDT, YYEEEE. The junction had 8 bases not matched to a gene; V was cut back by 3 bases and J by 3 bases. The CDR3 spans 16 residues. CDR3 sequence reads: CASSSPRTSGYYEQYF. The DNA of the CDR3 is TGTGCCAGCAGCTCCCCGAGGACTAGCGGGTACTACGAGCAGTACTTC.

This chain joins TRBV5-1 and TRBJ2-3; 11 bases line up with TRBD2. Trimming took 0 bases from V and 5 from J; bases not matched to a gene: 8. The length of the CDR3 is 17 residues. CDR1 is SGHRS and CDR2 is YFSETQ in the germline V gene. The CDR3 DNA reads TGCGCCAGCAGCTTGGGGTTTACTAGCGGGAGTAGAGATACGCAGTATTTT. Translating gives CASSLGFTSGSRDTQYF.

This clone appeared once. The rearrangement links TRBV5-4 to TRBJ2-6, with D perhaps TRBD1 (5 bases). The CDR3 extends over 15 amino acids. CDR1 and CDR2 from the germline V gene are SGHNT and YYREEE (reference sequence). V lost 4 bases, J lost 0 bases, and 8 bases lay in between. The CDR3: CASSPDSSGANVLTF. The CDR3, as DNA: TGTGCCAGCAGCCCTGACAGCTCTGGGGCCAACGTCCTGACTTTC.

The J gene is TRBJ2-5, the V gene TRBV6-6; D might be TRBD1 (6 bases). With 0 bases removed from V and 5 bases from J, the gap between germline ends came to 10 bases. Per the germline V gene, CDR1 is MNHNY and CDR2 is SVGAGI (reference sequence). The CDR3 covers 14 residues. CDR3 in amino acids: CASSYSQGWETQYF. CDR3 coding DNA: TGTGCCAGCAGTTACTCACAGGGTTGGGAGACCCAGTACTTC.

This chain uses TRBV7-2 with TRBJ1-5; tentatively, D is TRBD1 (6 bases). The CDR3 consists of 18 residues. Trimming cost V 1 base and J 6 bases, with 22 bases left between them. In germline, CDR1 is SGHTA, CDR2 FQGNSA. CDR3 protein: CASSLGRGGRVLGQPQHF. The CDR3 bases are TGTGCCAGCAGCTTAGGTCGGGGGGGCCGGGTGCTAGGTCAGCCCCAGCATTTT.

This chain connects TRBV6-1 to TRBJ1-3; tentatively, D is TRBD1 (6 bases). Trimming pared 6 bases from V and 3 bases from J, leaving 15 bases between. Germline lookup yields CDR1 MNHNS and CDR2 SASEGT. This CDR3 comprises 15 residues. The DNA of the CDR3 is TGTGCCAGCAGCTTGGGGCAGGGGTTTGGAAACACCATATATTTT. As protein: CASSLGQGFGNTIYF.

J is TRBJ2-1 and V is TRBV10-3; D is unclear. The CDR3 loop spans 11 amino acids. CDR1 is ENHRY and CDR2 is SYGVKD in the germline V gene. The V end was cut by 4 bases, the J end by 9 bases, with 7 bases between. CDR3 loop: CAISGDFEQFF. CDR3 nucleotides: TGTGCCATCAGTGGAGACTTTGAGCAGTTCTTC.

The V call is TRBV5-8, the J call TRBJ2-3, with no clear D. The CDR3 has 14 residues. The germline gives CDR1 SGHTS, CDR2 YDEGEE. V was clipped by 1 base and J by 3 bases, with 9 bases between them. CDR3 sequence (DNA): TGTGCCAGCAGCTTGTCGGGTTTTACAGATACGCAGTATTTT. Translating gives CASSLSGFTDTQYF.

The rearrangement links TRBV29-1 to TRBJ1-2; perhaps TRBD1 as D (6 bases). The CDR3 consists of 14 residues. In germline, CDR1 is SQVTM, CDR2 ANQGSEA. With 5 bases removed from V and 0 bases from J, the gap between germline ends came to 13 bases. The CDR3 sequence: CSVRTDATNYGYTF. The CDR3 nucleotides are TGCAGCGTTAGGACAGACGCCACTAACTATGGCTACACCTTC. Drawing the rest from reference TRBV29-1 and TRBJ1-2, the complete variable domain is SAVISQKPSRDICQRGTSLTIQCQVDSQVTMMFWYRQQPGQSLTLIATANQGSEATYESGFVIDKFPISRPNLTFSTLTVSNMSPEDSSIYLCSVRTDATNYGYTFGSGTRLTVV.

The chain uses TRBV6-6 and TRBJ1-2; D not certain. Germline V gene data show CDR1 as MNHNY and CDR2 as SVGAGI (reference sequence). The CDR3 runs 13 residues. V lost 2 bases and J lost 3, with 7 bases in between. CDR3 nucleotide sequence: TGTGCCAGCAGTTACGAGGGAGACTATGGCTACACCTTC. Translated: CASSYEGDYGYTF.

The chain carries TRBV28 and TRBJ2-7; TRBD1 agrees at 9 bases. V shed 6 bases, J shed 3 bases, and the junction held 15 bases outside the gene matches. Germline V gene sequence: CDR1 MDHEN, CDR2 SYDVKM. The CDR3 runs to 17 residues. The CDR3 coding sequence is TGTGCCAGCAGGGGCTATCCGGGACAGGGATACGGCTACGAGCAGTACTTC. Translating gives CASRGYPGQGYGYEQYF.

CDR3 DNA: TGCGCCAGCAGAAGGGATCCGGGACTAGCGGTACGGAATGAGCAGTTCTTC. As protein: CASRRDPGLAVRNEQFF. The gene calls are TRBV10-2 and TRBJ2-1, with 11 bases fitting TRBD2. Germline V gene lookup returns CDR1 WSHSY and CDR2 SAAADI. The V segment lost 6 bases and the J segment 7 bases; nucleotides outside the gene matches: 14. This CDR3 has 17 amino acids.

The CDR3 is CASSAPGLAIGELFF. The CDR3 DNA follows: TGTGCCAGCAGTGCGCCGGGACTAGCGATCGGGGAGCTGTTTTTT. The chain combines TRBV25-1 with TRBJ2-2; 10 bases line up with TRBD2. The V gene's germline CDR1 is MGHDK and CDR2 SYGVNS. This CDR3 comprises 15 residues. V lost 4 bases and J lost 7; bases outside the gene matches: 6.

This chain links TRBV29-1 with TRBJ1-2; a weak D match, TRBD1 (5 bases). The germline V and J ends were trimmed by 4 bases and 5 bases, with 23 bases remaining between them. The CDR3 length is 16 residues. Germline V lookup: CDR1 SQVTM, CDR2 ANQGSEA. DNA of the CDR3: TGCAGCGTTGCCCAAACCCTCGGGGGGAGTAGTTATGGCTACACCTTC. Amino acids: CSVAQTLGGSSYGYTF.

The gene calls are TRBV4-1 and TRBJ2-2, with 10 nucleotides matching TRBD2. Germline V gene lookup returns CDR1 MGHRA and CDR2 YSYEKL. The trim removed 1 base at V and 5 bases at J, leaving 16 bases unmatched. The CDR3 is 20 amino acids. CDR3 nucleotide sequence: TGCGCCAGCAGCCAAGTCGGGGACAGAAGTAGCGGGAGGCGTACCGGGGAGCTGTTTTTT. Amino acid sequence: CASSQVGDRSSGRRTGELFF.

CDR3 amino acids: CASSATGFKNIQYF. CDR3 DNA: TGTGCCAGCAGTGCCACAGGGTTCAAAAACATTCAGTACTTC. The rearrangement uses TRBV6-1 and TRBJ2-4, with D maybe TRBD1 (6 bases). Trimming cost V 4 bases and J 3 bases, with 10 bases left between them. Germline V CDR1 and CDR2: MNHNS, SASEGT. The CDR3 runs 14 residues.

V and J are TRBV9 and TRBJ2-5; no clear D gene. The V gene lost 1 base and the J gene lost 2 bases, with 9 bases spanning the gap. Germline V gene data show CDR1 as SGDLS and CDR2 as YYNGEE. CDR3 length equals 14 residues. This CDR3 reads CASSVNPLQETQYF. CDR3 sequence (DNA): TGTGCCAGCAGCGTAAATCCACTGCAAGAGACCCAGTACTTC.

This clone came up a few times. The chain is built from TRBV19 and TRBJ1-3; D unclear. The CDR3 spans 14 residues. Germline V gene lookup returns CDR1 LNHDA and CDR2 SQIVND (reference sequence). Trimming removed 4 bases at V and 2 bases at J, with 9 bases between. The CDR3 nucleotides are TGTGCCAGTAGTAGGGGAGGACCTGGAAACACCATATATTTT. Amino acids: CASSRGGPGNTIYF.

This chain uses TRBV5-1 with TRBJ2-5; weak D call: TRBD2 (6 bases). The germline V gene encodes CDR1 SGHRS and CDR2 YFSETQ. The CDR3 loop spans 15 amino acids. V dropped 4 bases and J dropped 1 base, with 14 bases sitting between them. The CDR3 here is CASSPRGGVQETQYF. In nucleotides, the CDR3 is TGCGCCAGCAGCCCACGGGGCGGGGTCCAAGAGACCCAGTACTTC.

This chain links TRBV29-1 with TRBJ1-2, with D possibly matching TRBD1 (5 bases). The CDR3 length is 10 residues. Trimming shortened V by 6 bases and J by 8 bases, and 10 bases separated the two germline ends. In germline, CDR1 is SQVTM, CDR2 ANQGSEA. Here the CDR3 DNA reads TGCAGCGTCCTCGGGGGGGGCTACACCTTC. Protein product: CSVLGGGYTF.

This clone has a single count. This sequence joins TRBV5-4 and TRBJ2-1; D is possibly TRBD2 (6 bases). The CDR3 has 16 amino acids. Germline loops: CDR1 SGHNT, CDR2 YYREEE (reference sequence). V was trimmed by 0 bases and J by 5 bases, leaving 15 bases between them. In nucleotides, the CDR3 is TGTGCCAGCAGCTTGGGAGCGGGCACAACGGACAATGAGCAGTTCTTC. The encoded protein is CASSLGAGTTDNEQFF.

The genes are TRBV19 and TRBJ2-2; D call uncertain. The germline V and J ends were trimmed by 3 bases and 0 bases, with 2 bases remaining between them. The length of the CDR3 is 13 residues. CDR1 and CDR2 (germline): LNHDA, SQIVND (reference sequence). The CDR3: CASSITNTGELFF. The CDR3 DNA sequence: TGTGCCAGTAGTATCACGAACACCGGGGAGCTGTTTTTT.

This sequence joins TRBV25-1 and TRBJ1-1; a possible D gene is TRBD1 (6 bases). Germline V gives CDR1 MGHDK, CDR2 SYGVNS. Trimming pared 5 bases from V and 6 bases from J, leaving 13 bases between. The CDR3 length is 13 residues. The CDR3: CASSRVGGSEAFF. CDR3 sequence (DNA): TGTGCCAGCAGTCGGGTTGGGGGCTCTGAAGCTTTCTTT. Looking up the rest from reference TRBV25-1 and TRBJ1-1 gives the full variable domain: EADIYQTPRYLVIGTGKKITLECSQTMGHDKMYWYQQDPGMELHLIHYSYGVNSTEKGDLSSESTVSRIRTEHFPLTLESARPSHTSQYLCASSRVGGSEAFFGQGTRLTVV.

This chain links TRBV6-5 with TRBJ1-5, with D maybe TRBD1 (5 bases). V lost 6 bases, J lost 0 bases, and 12 bases lay in between. This CDR3 contains 15 residues. Germline V gives CDR1 MNHEY, CDR2 SVGAGI. The CDR3 sequence is CASRPDRFSNQPQHF. DNA for the CDR3: TGTGCCAGCAGACCCGACAGATTTAGCAATCAGCCCCAGCATTTT.